This TCR beta chain derives from a study of cytomegalovirus exposure and HLA in healthy donors. Study observations and caveats: In a later analysis, at a false discovery rate of 0.05, 15,000 to 20,000 TCR beta sequences were associated with HLA alleles.

The PCR had 60 Vbeta and 13 Jbeta primers. Sequencing used immunoSEQ multiplex PCR; TCRdb keeps in-frame clones, though not all of them. The data contain some 200,000 clones, about 76% of them singletons. For this clone: Its antigen is not known.

The CDR3 has 15 amino acids. Trimming took 7 bases from V and 5 from J, leaving 18 bases between them. CDR1 is LNHDA and CDR2 is SQIVND in the germline V gene (reference sequence). The rearrangement uses TRBV19 and TRBJ1-5, with unresolved D. This sequence originates from a male donor in good health and CMV-seropositive. The sample comprised PBMCs. CDR3: CASIQTKSADQPQHF. Here the CDR3 DNA reads TGTGCCAGTATCCAGACTAAATCCGCAGATCAGCCCCAGCATTTT.